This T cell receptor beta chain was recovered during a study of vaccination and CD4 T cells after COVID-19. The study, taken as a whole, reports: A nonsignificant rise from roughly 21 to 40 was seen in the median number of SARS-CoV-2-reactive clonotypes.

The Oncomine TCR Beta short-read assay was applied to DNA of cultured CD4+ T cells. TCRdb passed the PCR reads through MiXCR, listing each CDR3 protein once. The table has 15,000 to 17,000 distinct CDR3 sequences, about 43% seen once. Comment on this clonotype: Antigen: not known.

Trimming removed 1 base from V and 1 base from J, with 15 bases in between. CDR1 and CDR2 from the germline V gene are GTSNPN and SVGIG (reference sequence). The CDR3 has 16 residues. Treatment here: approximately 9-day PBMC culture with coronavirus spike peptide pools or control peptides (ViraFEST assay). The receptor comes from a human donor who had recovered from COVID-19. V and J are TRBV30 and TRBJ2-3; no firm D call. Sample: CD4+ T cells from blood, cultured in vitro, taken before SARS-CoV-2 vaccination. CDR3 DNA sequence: TGTGCCTGGAGTGGGGGAACGTTCCTCCGCACAGATACGCAGTATTTT. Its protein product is CAWSGGTFLRTDTQYF.